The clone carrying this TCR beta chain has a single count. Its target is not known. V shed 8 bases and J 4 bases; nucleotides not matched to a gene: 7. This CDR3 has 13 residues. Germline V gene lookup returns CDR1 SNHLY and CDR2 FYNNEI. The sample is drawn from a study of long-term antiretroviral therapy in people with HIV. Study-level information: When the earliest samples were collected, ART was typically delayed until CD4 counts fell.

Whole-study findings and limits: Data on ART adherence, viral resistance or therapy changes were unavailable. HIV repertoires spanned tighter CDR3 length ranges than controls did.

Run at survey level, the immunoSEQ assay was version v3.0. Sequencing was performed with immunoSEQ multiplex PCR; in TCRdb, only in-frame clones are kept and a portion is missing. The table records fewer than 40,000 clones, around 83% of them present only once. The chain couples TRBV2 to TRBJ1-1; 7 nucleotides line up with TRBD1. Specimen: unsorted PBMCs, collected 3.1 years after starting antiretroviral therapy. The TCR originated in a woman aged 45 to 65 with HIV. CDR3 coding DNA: TGTGCCAGCGGGACAGAGCAAAGCACTGAAGCTTTCTTT. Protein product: CASGTEQSTEAFF.